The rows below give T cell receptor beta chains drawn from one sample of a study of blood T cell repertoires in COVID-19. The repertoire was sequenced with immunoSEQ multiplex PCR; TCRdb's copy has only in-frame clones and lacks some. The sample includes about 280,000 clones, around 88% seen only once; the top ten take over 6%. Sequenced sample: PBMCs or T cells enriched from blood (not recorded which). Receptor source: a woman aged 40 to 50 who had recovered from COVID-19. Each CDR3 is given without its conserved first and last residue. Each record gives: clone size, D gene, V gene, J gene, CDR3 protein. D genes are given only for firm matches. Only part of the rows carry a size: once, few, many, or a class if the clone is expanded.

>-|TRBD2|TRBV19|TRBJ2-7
ASSKRTSGTSSYEQY
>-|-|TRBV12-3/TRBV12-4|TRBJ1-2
ASRPGGHYGYT
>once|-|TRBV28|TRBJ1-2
ASSMQGLGYT
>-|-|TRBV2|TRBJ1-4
ASSEAGGATNEKLF
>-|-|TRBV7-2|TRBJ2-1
ASSLAGGLGGHNEQF
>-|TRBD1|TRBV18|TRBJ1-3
ASSPGTASGNTIY
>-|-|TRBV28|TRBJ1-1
ASSPTDTEAF
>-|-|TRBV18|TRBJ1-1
ASSPWGANTEAF
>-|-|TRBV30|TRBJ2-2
ACRPGINTGELF
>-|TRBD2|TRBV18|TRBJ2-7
ASSTLPPSGSSYEQY
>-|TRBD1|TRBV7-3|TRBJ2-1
ASSLGQGGSRF
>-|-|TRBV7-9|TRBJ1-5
ASSAGGAGNQPQH
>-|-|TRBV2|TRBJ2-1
ASRDVADEQF
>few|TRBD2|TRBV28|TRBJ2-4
ASSGGGAAKNIQY
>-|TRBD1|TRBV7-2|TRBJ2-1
ASSYPGQYNEQF
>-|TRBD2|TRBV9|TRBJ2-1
ASSPRTSGKGGNEQF
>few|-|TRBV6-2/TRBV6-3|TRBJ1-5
ASSPRQVNPQH
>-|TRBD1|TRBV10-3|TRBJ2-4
AISESGTGGLAKNIQY
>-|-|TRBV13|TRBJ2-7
ASSLTLSYEQY
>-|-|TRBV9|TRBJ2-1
ASSVELYNEQF
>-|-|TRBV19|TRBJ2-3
ASSIFLFSSTDTQY
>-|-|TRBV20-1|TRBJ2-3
SARALDTQY
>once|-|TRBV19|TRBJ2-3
ASSIVGGNTDTQY
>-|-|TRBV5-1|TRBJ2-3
ASSSGATDTQY
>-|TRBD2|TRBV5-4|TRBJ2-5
ASSFAGVETQY
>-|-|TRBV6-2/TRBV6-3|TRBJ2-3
ASSPPLEGTDTQY
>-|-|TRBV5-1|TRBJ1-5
ASSFGGASNQPQH
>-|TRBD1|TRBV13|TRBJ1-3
ASSLTVGQGTGNTIY
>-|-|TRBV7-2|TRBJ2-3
ASSPTPSGGTDTQY
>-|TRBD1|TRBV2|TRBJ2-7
ASSAAGTGKYEQY
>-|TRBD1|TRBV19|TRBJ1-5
ASSKPDRTGGNQPQH
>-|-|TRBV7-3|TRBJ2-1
ASSHGANEQF
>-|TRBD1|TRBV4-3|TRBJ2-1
ASSQDGGQGRKRVYNEQF
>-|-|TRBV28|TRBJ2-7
ASSPSGTQGGFYEQY